Listed below are T cell receptor beta chains from one sample, sequenced in a study of T-cell reconstitution after alpha-beta-depleted transplantation in children. TCRdb re-called the PCR reads with MiXCR, one entry per CDR3 protein. Among nearly 350,000 distinct CDR3 sequences listed, about 17% were seen once. Material: PBMCs, mostly from graft donor cells, obtained 360 days after TCRalphabeta/CD19-depleted stem cell transplant. The receptors were sampled from a male patient aged 2 to 9 who had a stem cell transplant for acute lymphoblastic leukemia, so the T cells may come from the graft donor. Both conserved end residues are part of each CDR3. The D gene is left open where the match is weak. Rows may omit the clone size; those that give it use once, few, many or a size class.

length: 17; V: TRBV15; size: many; J: TRBJ2-5; D: TRBD1; CDR3: CATSRDYNNRGKRTQYF; DNA: TGTGCCACCAGCAGAGATTATAACAACAGGGGAAAACGGACCCAGTACTTC
length: 15; V: TRBV3-1; size: -; J: TRBJ2-5; D: TRBD2; CDR3: CASSPWSAGPETQYF; DNA: TGTGCCAGCAGTCCCTGGTCAGCGGGGCCAGAGACCCAGTACTTC
length: 13; V: TRBV7-2; size: -; J: TRBJ2-3; D: -; CDR3: CASSDHSGDTQYF; DNA: TGTGCCAGCAGCGACCACTCAGGAGATACGCAGTATTTT
length: 17; V: TRBV4-3; size: -; J: TRBJ1-2; D: TRBD1; CDR3: CASSQHNPGQGNYGYTF; DNA: TGCGCCAGCAGCCAGCATAACCCGGGACAGGGAAACTATGGCTACACCTTC
length: 13; V: TRBV9; size: few; J: TRBJ2-7; D: -; CDR3: CASSVDRVGEQYF; DNA: TGTGCCAGCAGCGTAGACAGGGTAGGCGAGCAGTACTTC
length: 13; V: TRBV30; size: -; J: TRBJ1-1; D: -; CDR3: CAWKEGVNTEAFF; DNA: TGTGCCTGGAAAGAGGGCGTGAACACTGAAGCTTTCTTT
length: 16; V: TRBV6-2/TRBV6-3; size: -; J: TRBJ2-7; D: -; CDR3: CASMGRGPTKFYEQYF; DNA: TGTGCCAGCATGGGCCGGGGACCCACGAAATTCTACGAGCAGTACTTC
length: 16; V: TRBV25-1; size: -; J: TRBJ2-1; D: -; CDR3: CASSELGGSSYNEQFF; DNA: TGTGCCAGCAGTGAATTAGGGGGGAGCTCCTACAATGAGCAGTTCTTC
length: 16; V: TRBV3-1; size: few; J: TRBJ2-1; D: TRBD2; CDR3: CASSHTGTTYYNEQFF; DNA: TGTGCCAGCAGCCACACCGGGACTACCTATTACAATGAGCAGTTCTTC
length: 16; V: TRBV6-5; size: -; J: TRBJ2-3; D: -; CDR3: CASSYGGQGGTDTQYF; DNA: TGTGCCAGCAGTTACGGCGGCCAGGGCGGCACAGATACGCAGTATTTT
length: 16; V: TRBV4-2; size: few; J: TRBJ2-5; D: TRBD2; CDR3: CASSQAPSGRGETQYF; DNA: TGTGCCAGCAGCCAAGCTCCTAGCGGGAGAGGGGAGACCCAGTACTTC
length: 14; V: TRBV9; size: -; J: TRBJ2-5; D: -; CDR3: CANSVGGRGETQYF; DNA: TGTGCCAACAGCGTAGGGGGGCGAGGCGAGACCCAGTACTTC
length: 15; V: TRBV6-1; size: few; J: TRBJ1-5; D: -; CDR3: CAHGRSGYSNQPQHF; DNA: TGTGCCCACGGCAGGTCAGGATATAGCAATCAGCCCCAGCATTTT
length: 14; V: TRBV5-1; size: -; J: TRBJ1-6; D: -; CDR3: CASRGVGNNSPLHF; DNA: TGCGCCAGCAGAGGTGTGGGAAATAATTCACCCCTCCACTTT